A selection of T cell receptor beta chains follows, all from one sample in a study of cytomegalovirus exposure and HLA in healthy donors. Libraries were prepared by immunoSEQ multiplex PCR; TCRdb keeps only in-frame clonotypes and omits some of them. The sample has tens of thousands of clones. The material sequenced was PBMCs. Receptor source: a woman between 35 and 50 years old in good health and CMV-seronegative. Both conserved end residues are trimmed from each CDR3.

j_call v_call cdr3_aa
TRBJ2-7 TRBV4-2 ASSQDGGSYEQY
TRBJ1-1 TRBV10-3 AIKPFGATNTEAF
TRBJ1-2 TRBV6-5 ASSRGQGGRGYT
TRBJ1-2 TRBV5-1 ASSLAGTGYT
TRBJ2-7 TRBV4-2 ASSQDWALAGVTYEQY
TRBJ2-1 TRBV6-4 ASRGEGRGFNEQL
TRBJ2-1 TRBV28 ASSLSVRQGLYNEQF
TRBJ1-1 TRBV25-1 ASSEFGVMNTEAF
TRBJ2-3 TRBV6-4 ASSEGSMSTDTQY
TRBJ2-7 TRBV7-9 ASSLGTDRYEQY
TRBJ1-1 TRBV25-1 ASRRTDERNTEAF
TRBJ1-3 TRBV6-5 ASSAGTAGNTIY
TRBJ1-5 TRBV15 ATSRDLGGGQPQH
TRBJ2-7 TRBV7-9 ASSPLRSGGNEQY
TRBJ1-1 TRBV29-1 SVHRDGRVTEAF
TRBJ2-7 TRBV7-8 ASSLFGTGTYEQY
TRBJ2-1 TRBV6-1 ASSATGGSYNEQF
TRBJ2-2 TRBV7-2 ASSSSGRRPGELF